Below, one T cell receptor beta chain is given with its context. This clone was found once. What antigen it recognizes has not been identified. No clone much larger than this one lies a single base away; base qualities are absent. The data stem from a study of OX40 agonist ivuxolimab in advanced cancers. Turning to the overall study: The costimulatory receptor OX40 (CD134) was targeted by ivuxolimab, a fully human IgG2 agonistic monoclonal antibody. The monotherapy dose-escalation portion (N ≈ 52 patients) of the phase I ivuxolimab trial is reported in the paper. Among the 52 dose-escalation patients, approximately 20 had hepatocellular carcinoma, approximately 15 melanoma, 9 renal cell carcinoma and 9 head and neck cancer. Peripheral TCRbeta sequencing aimed to test whether ivuxolimab altered TCR sequence diversity and caused clonal T-cell expansion. Intravenous ivuxolimab was administered to patients every 2 weeks at six dose levels: 0.01, 0.1, 0.3, 1.5, 3 and 10 mg/kg. Partial responses occurred in three dose-escalation patients: two with cutaneous melanoma and one with hepatocellular carcinoma. In the dose-escalation cohort, over 65% of patients were male, and the mean age was approximately 60 years, with a range of 23 to 79. Patients were allowed to have had prior anti-PD-1, anti-PD-L1 or anti-CTLA-4 therapy, and around 40% of the dose-escalation patients had previously received checkpoint inhibitors.

As encoded in the germline V gene, CDR1 is SNHLY while CDR2 is FYNNEI. From cysteine to phenylalanine, the CDR3 is 15 amino acids long. Of the read, only the CDR3 DNA is kept; its 45 bases are in frame from base 1. V gives up 3 bases and J gives up 0 bases, and the segment between their germline ends measures 11 bases. Patients with a history of autoimmune disease or receiving systemic immunosuppression were excluded from the trial. Peripheral blood for TCR sequencing was collected from all dose cohorts at baseline, on cycle 4 day 1, and on cycle 7 day 1. The samples were taken from a phase I, first-in-human, multicenter, open-label dose-escalation trial of ivuxolimab. Adults with locally advanced or metastatic head and neck squamous cell, hepatocellular, melanoma or renal cell carcinoma were enrolled in the trial. CD4+ and CD8+ T cells were sorted separately from peripheral blood before TCR sequencing.

To sequence the TCRbeta CDR3 region, genomic DNA was isolated from the sorted cells. The immunoSEQ Assay was used for sequencing of TCRbeta CDR3 regions. Not all clones reach the TCRdb copy of this immuneACCESS table, which keeps in-frame sequences only. Checked studies attribute under half of the gap to unresolved V genes and leave the rest unexplained. This sample has around 33,000 clones in its table, and roughly 80% of those were observed once. The top ten clonotypes cover 2.6% of the sample. The paper's findings and limits, for the study overall: At doses from 0.1 to 3.0 mg/kg, clonal expansion was seen in both CD4+ and CD8+ blood T cells between baseline and week 6. In the 0.1-3.0 mg/kg groups, partial responders had among the lowest normalized peripheral clonal expansion, particularly in CD8+ T cells. After ivuxolimab, CD8+ T cells had more expanded clones than CD4+ T cells on average. The antigen specificity of the peripheral T cells that underwent clonal expansion was not determined. Low levels of normalized T-cell clonal expansion were also shown by some nonresponding patients.

The receptor comes from an adult with an advanced solid tumor such as melanoma, head and neck, liver or kidney cancer. The material was CD4+ or CD8+ T cells sorted from blood, obtained in a trial of the OX40 agonist ivuxolimab. The chain links TRBV2 with TRBJ2-5; there is no confident call for the D gene. Read as DNA, the sequence is TGTGCCAGCAGTGAGGTCGGCGGAGACCAAGAGACCCAGTACTTC. It translates to CASSEVGGDQETQYF.